A selection of T cell receptor beta chains follows, all from one sample in a study of Ad26.COV2.S vaccination and SARS-CoV-2 variants. Method: immunoSEQ multiplex PCR; TCRdb's copy keeps in-frame clones and lacks some. The sample lists roughly 300,000 clones; less than 90% were seen once. Sequencing was performed on peripheral blood, taken in a trial of Ad26.COV2.S vaccine versus placebo. The receptors were gathered from a person between 18 and 59 years old who received the Ad26.COV2.S COVID-19 vaccine or a placebo. Each CDR3 is given with its conserved first and last residue. Each record gives: V gene, clone size, J gene, D gene, CDR3 DNA, CDR3 protein. The D gene is left open where the match is weak. Size is stated for part of the rows, as once, few or many counts, or as a class when the clone is expanded.

TRBV9	-	TRBJ2-1	TRBD2	TGTGCCAGCAGCGTAGTAGCGGGAAGTAATGAGCAGTTCTTC	CASSVVAGSNEQFF
TRBV2	-	TRBJ1-5	-	TGTGCCAGCATCCTTGATATGGGGGCGAGCAATCAGCCCCAGCATTTT	CASILDMGASNQPQHF
TRBV7-3	-	TRBJ2-3	-	TGTGCCAGCAGCCTATTCACAGATACGCAGTATTTT	CASSLFTDTQYF
TRBV6-5	-	TRBJ1-4	-	TGTGCCAGCAGTTACTCGGCTGCAACTAATGAAAAACTGTTTTTT	CASSYSAATNEKLFF
TRBV30	-	TRBJ2-7	-	TGTGCCTGGACCGGACATGGCTACGAGCAGTACTTC	CAWTGHGYEQYF
TRBV2	-	TRBJ2-7	TRBD1	TGTGCCAGCAACAGACAGGGCTACGAGCAGTACTTC	CASNRQGYEQYF
TRBV30	-	TRBJ2-2	TRBD1	TGTGCCGCCGGGACAGCGAACACCGGGGAGCTGTTTTTT	CAAGTANTGELFF
TRBV2	-	TRBJ2-2	-	TGTGCCAGCTGTTTGAAGCCGAACACCGGGGAGCTGTTTTTT	CASCLKPNTGELFF
TRBV7-3	-	TRBJ2-1	-	TGTGCCAGCAGCCCGACTGTACTAGCCCTAAATGAGCAGTTCTTC	CASSPTVLALNEQFF
TRBV28	-	TRBJ2-7	-	TGTGCCAGCAGTTTACAGAGGACGGTTGGCGAGCAGTACTTC	CASSLQRTVGEQYF
TRBV7-8	-	TRBJ2-7	TRBD1	TGTGCCAGCAGCTTAGGTCAGGGGGCGACCTACGAGCAGTACTTC	CASSLGQGATYEQYF
TRBV4-3	once	TRBJ2-7	-	TGCGCCAGCAGCCAAGACAGGGGCGGCTACGAGCAGTACTTC	CASSQDRGGYEQYF
TRBV7-2	once	TRBJ2-5	TRBD1	TGTGCCAGCAGCTCAGGACAGGGACAAGAGACCCAGTACTTC	CASSSGQGQETQYF
TRBV5-6	-	TRBJ2-5	-	TGTGCCAGCAGCCTCGGGACAAGAGAGACCCAGTACTTC	CASSLGTRETQYF
TRBV7-3	-	TRBJ2-7	-	TGTGCCAGCAGCTTTAGGACGGGTCAGGCCAACGAGCAGTACTTC	CASSFRTGQANEQYF
TRBV7-3	-	TRBJ1-1	-	TGTGCCAGCAGCTTTTCCGGACTGAGCTTCGCTGAAGCTTTCTTT	CASSFSGLSFAEAFF
TRBV5-4	many	TRBJ1-1	-	TGTGCCAGCAGCTTGGGGGGGGCCTCCAGGAGGCGTACTGAAGCTTTCTTT	CASSLGGASRRRTEAFF
TRBV4-3	once	TRBJ1-5	-	TGCGCCAGCAGCCAAGATACCTTAAGGAATCAGCCCCAGCATTTT	CASSQDTLRNQPQHF
TRBV7-3	-	TRBJ2-7	TRBD1	TGTGCCAGCAGCCTCGGGACAGGCGACTCCTACGAGCAGTACTTC	CASSLGTGDSYEQYF
TRBV12-3/TRBV12-4	-	TRBJ2-5	-	TGTGCCAGCAGCCTAGGGGAAGAGACCCAGTACTTC	CASSLGEETQYF
TRBV27	-	TRBJ2-1	TRBD2	TGTGCCAGCAGGAGGGGACTAGCGGAGACCAATGAGCAGTTCTTC	CASRRGLAETNEQFF
TRBV5-4	once	TRBJ1-2	TRBD1	TGTGCCAGCACCCCGGACAGGGCCAACTATGGCTACACCTTC	CASTPDRANYGYTF
TRBV28	-	TRBJ2-7	-	TGTGCCAGCTTAGCGTCTTCCTACGAGCAGTACTTC	CASLASSYEQYF
TRBV6-2/TRBV6-3	-	TRBJ2-7	TRBD1	TGTGCCAGCAGCCCGACAGGGTACGAGCAGTACTTC	CASSPTGYEQYF
TRBV27	-	TRBJ1-2	TRBD1	TGTGCCAGCAGTTTTAAAGGGGGCAATAGGGATGGCTACACCTTC	CASSFKGGNRDGYTF